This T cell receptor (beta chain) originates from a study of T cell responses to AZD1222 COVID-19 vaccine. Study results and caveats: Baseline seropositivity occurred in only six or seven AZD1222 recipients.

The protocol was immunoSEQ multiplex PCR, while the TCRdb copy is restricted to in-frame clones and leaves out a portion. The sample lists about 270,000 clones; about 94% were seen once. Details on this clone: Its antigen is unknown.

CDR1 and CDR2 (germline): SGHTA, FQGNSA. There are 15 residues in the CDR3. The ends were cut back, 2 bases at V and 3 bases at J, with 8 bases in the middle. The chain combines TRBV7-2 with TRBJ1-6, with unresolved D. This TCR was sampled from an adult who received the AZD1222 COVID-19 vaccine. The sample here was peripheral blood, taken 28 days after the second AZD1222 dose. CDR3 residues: CASSLLGYYNSPLHF. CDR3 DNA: TGTGCCAGCAGCTTACTCGGGTACTATAATTCACCCCTCCACTTT.